The TCR beta chain under discussion was sequenced for a study of technical replicates of blood from several donors. CDR1 is SNHLY and CDR2 is FYNNEI in the germline V gene. CDR3 length equals 14 residues. The V end was cut by 7 bases, the J end by 4 bases, with 14 bases between. TCRdb keeps only in-frame clones here, not all; method: immunoSEQ multiplex PCR. The table lists 65,000 to 95,000 clones, 65% to 90% of them singletons. V usage is TRBV2 and J usage is TRBJ1-5, with TRBD1 as a possible D gene (5 bases). Sequencing input: PBMCs. The clonotype was recovered from a human donor in good health. Some clones in this sample may be carry-over from other donors' samples. The CDR3: CASTGGNRNQPQHF. Written as DNA, the CDR3 is TGTGCCAGCACCGGGGGGAATCGAAATCAGCCCCAGCATTTT. Full variable domain (rest looked up from reference TRBV2 and TRBJ1-5): EPEVTQTPSHQVTQMGQEVILRCVPISNHLYFYWYRQILGQKVEFLVSFYNNEISEKSEIFDDQFSVERPDGSNFTLKIRSTKLEDSAMYFCASTGGNRNQPQHFGDGTRLSIL.